This T cell receptor beta chain was profiled in a study of shared clonotypes between healthy human individuals. Looking at the study overall: CD4 naive and CD4 memory each took three plates per donor, while CD8 naive took two and CD8 memory one.

Study results and caveats: Non-shared clonotypes had lower generation probabilities than those shared by all four donors. Blood was the sole source, and tissue repertoires probably differ.

CDR1 is SNHLY, CDR2 FYNNEI, per germline. The CDR3 spans 15 residues. The junction had 5 bases not matched to a gene; V was cut back by 1 base and J by 7 bases. Comments on this clone: The target antigen is unknown.

Repertoires were generated with immunoSEQ multiplex PCR, while TCRdb's copy carries only in-frame clones and drops some. The sample includes roughly 2.4 million clones, approximately 96% seen only once; the top ten take approximately 0.13%. The chain is built from TRBV2 and TRBJ1-4; 8 bases are shared with TRBD1. Sequencing input: naive CD4+ T cells sorted from blood. Subset indicated: CD45RA+ positively selected. The source of this sequence is a man aged 18 to 30 in good health. The CDR3 loop reads CASSEGDRQSEKLFF. The CDR3 coding sequence is TGTGCCAGCAGTGAAGGGGACAGGCAGTCTGAAAAACTGTTTTTT.